Listed below are T cell receptor beta chains from one sample, sequenced in a study of blood T cells in healthy people across ages. TCRdb processed the 5' RACE reads anew with MiXCR; each CDR3 protein has one entry. The sample consists of 910,000 or so distinct CDR3 sequences, roughly 51% of them appearing once. The sample comprised blood. These receptors were taken from an older woman in good health. The conserved cysteine and the conserved F or W are not part of the CDR3 here.

cdr3_aa cdr3_length v_call
SALGLAGTDEQY 12 TRBV20-1
SAAPGQGTTYEQY 13 TRBV20-1
ASSPLGGSGEQY 12 TRBV28
SAGDPAGQGGELF 13 TRBV20-1
ASSPGWDNEQF 11 TRBV12-3/TRBV12-4
SAKDRGPFRY 10 TRBV20-1
AISENGNHEQY 11 TRBV10-3
ASCPAGINEQY 11 TRBV18
SATRRIYEQY 10 TRBV20-1
ASSLRGGPNYGYT 13 TRBV27
ASSLWEGYEQY 11 TRBV7-2
ASSKRAPIGATGELF 15 TRBV12-3/TRBV12-4
ASSQESGSLNIVGEQY 16 TRBV4-2
ASIVGLLFEQY 11 TRBV10-1
ASSSAGGWETQY 12 TRBV27
ASSLKGARERSDTQY 15 TRBV7-3
ASRRGYGYT 9 TRBV6-5
ASNKRATTDTQY 12 TRBV12-3/TRBV12-4
ASLPRETIAHEQY 13 TRBV7-9
ASSQPLAGGRSKQY 14 TRBV3-1
SANRGHEQY 9 TRBV20-1
ASSPEPVLSYEQY 13 TRBV4-3
ASSSNRGSRNTIY 13 TRBV7-9
AWRMSQLQY 9 TRBV30
ASRGTGLNTEAF 12 TRBV13
ASSRGVGDLTGEQY 14 TRBV7-9
ASSVAASSPTYEQY 14 TRBV9
SVEGQY 6 TRBV29-1
AISDGLVKHNEQF 13 TRBV10-3
ASSHGSTDTQY 11 TRBV27
ASSPGQGYT 9 TRBV18
ASSDLRGNSYEQY 13 TRBV6-5
ASSYPYPKEGMISGRAETQY 20 TRBV28
ASSLILAGIHNEQF 14 TRBV7-2
ASSLGQVGTEAF 12 TRBV5-1
ACMGPYGTGYGYT 13 TRBV28
ASSGRPTGGGETQY 14 TRBV6-2/TRBV6-3
ASSQGTGTGYGYT 13 TRBV4-3
SVVLAGAYEQY 11 TRBV29-1
ASSRRDRGRHEQY 13 TRBV6-6
SAIGGRETQY 10 TRBV20-1
ASSRSGGGEETQY 13 TRBV11-2
ASSPPGGSTDTQY 13 TRBV28
SVEDFGEKLF 10 TRBV29-1
ASTTGSYEQY 10 TRBV28